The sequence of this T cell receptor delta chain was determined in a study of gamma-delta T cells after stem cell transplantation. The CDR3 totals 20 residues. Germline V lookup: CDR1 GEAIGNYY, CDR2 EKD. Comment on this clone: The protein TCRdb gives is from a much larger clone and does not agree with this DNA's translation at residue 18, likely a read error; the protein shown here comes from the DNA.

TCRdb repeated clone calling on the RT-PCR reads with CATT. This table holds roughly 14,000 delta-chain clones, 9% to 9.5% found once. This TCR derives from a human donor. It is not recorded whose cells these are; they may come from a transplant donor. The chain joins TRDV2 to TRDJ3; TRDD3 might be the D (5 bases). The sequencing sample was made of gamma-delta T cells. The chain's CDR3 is CACDKTEGTLSSWDTRQIFF. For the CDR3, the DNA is TGTGCCTGTGACAAAACGGAGGGGACTTTAAGCTCCTGGGACACCCGACAGATATTTTTC.